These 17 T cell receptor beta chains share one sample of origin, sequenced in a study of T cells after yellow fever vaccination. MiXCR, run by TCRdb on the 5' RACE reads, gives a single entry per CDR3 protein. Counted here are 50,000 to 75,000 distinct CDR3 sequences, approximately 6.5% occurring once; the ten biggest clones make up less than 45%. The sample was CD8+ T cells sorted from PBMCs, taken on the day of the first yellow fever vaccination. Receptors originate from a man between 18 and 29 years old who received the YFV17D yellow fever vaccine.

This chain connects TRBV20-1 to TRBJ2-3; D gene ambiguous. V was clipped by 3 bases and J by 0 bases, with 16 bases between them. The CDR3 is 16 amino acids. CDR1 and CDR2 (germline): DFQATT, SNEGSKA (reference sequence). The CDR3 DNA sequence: TGCAGTGCTAGGAGCAGCCGAGGCCCTAGCACAGATACGCAGTATTTT. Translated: CSARSSRGPSTDTQYF.

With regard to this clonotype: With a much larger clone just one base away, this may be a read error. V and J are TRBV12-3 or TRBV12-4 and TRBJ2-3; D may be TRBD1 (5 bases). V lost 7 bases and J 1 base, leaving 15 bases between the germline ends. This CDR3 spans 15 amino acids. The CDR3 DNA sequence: TGTGCCAGCAACCCGACAGTGAAGCGCACAGATACGCAGTATTTT. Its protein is CASNPTVKRTDTQYF.

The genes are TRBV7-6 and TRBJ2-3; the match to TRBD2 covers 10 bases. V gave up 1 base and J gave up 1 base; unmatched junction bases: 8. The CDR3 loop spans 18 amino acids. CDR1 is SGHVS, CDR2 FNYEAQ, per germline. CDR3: CASSLGSGGFSGTDTQYF. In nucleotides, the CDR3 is TGTGCCAGCAGCTTAGGTAGCGGGGGGTTCTCTGGCACAGATACGCAGTATTTT. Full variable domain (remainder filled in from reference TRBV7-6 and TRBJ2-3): GAGVSQSPRYKVTKRGQDVALRCDPISGHVSLYWYRQALGQGPEFLTYFNYEAQQDKSGLPNDRFSAERPEGSISTLTIQRTEQRDSAMYRCASSLGSGGFSGTDTQYFGPGTRLTVL.

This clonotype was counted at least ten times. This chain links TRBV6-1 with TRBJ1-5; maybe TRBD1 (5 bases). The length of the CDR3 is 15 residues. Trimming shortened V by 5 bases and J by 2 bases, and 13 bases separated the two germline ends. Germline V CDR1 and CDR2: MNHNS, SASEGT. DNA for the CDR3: TGTGCCAGCAGTCAGGGACTAGTTGGCAATCAGCCCCAGCATTTT. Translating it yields CASSQGLVGNQPQHF.

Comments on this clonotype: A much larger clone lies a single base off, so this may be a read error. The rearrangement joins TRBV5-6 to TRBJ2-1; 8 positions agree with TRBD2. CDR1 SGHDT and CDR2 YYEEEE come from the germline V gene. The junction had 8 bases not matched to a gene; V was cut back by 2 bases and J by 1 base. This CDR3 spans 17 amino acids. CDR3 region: CASSFGEGLGSYNEQFF. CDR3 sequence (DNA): TGTGCCAGCAGCTTCGGGGAGGGACTAGGGTCCTACAATGAGCAGTTCTTC.

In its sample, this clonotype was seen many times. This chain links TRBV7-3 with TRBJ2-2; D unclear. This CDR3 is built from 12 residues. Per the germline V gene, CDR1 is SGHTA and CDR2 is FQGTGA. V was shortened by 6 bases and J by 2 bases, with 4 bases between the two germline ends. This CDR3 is CASRGNTGELFF. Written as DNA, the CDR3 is TGTGCCAGCAGAGGTAACACCGGGGAGCTGTTTTTT.

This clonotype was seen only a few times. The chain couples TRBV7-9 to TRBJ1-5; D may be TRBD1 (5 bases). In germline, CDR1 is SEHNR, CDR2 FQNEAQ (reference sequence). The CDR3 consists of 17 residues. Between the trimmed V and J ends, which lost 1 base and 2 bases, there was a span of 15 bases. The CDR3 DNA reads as TGTGCCAGCAGCTTAGATCCGGCAGGGATGGGCAATCAGCCCCAGCATTTT. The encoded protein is CASSLDPAGMGNQPQHF.

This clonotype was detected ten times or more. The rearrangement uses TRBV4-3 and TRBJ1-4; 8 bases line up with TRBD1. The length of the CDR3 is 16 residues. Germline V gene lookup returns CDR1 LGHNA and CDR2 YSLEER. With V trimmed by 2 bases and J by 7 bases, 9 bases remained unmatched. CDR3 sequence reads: CASSQRVTGGSEKLFF. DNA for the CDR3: TGCGCCAGCAGCCAAAGGGTAACAGGGGGGAGTGAAAAACTGTTTTTT.

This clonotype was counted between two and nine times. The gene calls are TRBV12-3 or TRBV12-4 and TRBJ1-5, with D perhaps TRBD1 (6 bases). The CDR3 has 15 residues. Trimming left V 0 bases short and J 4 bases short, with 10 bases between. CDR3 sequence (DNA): TGTGCCAGCAGTTTAGCGCGGCAGGGGAATCAGCCCCAGCATTTT. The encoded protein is CASSLARQGNQPQHF.

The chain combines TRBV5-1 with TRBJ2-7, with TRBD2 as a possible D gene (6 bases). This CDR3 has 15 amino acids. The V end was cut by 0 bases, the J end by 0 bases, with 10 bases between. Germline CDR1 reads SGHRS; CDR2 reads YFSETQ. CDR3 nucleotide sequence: TGCGCCAGCAGCTTGGACGCGGGAAGCTCCTACGAGCAGTACTTC. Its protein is CASSLDAGSSYEQYF.

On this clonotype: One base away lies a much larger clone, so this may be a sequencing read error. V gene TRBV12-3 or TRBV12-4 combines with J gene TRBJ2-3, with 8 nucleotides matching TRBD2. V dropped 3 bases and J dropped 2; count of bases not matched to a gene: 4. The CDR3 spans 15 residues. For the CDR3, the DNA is TGTGCCAGCAGTTTTGCGGGGGGTGTCACAGATACGCAGTATTTT. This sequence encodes CASSFAGGVTDTQYF.

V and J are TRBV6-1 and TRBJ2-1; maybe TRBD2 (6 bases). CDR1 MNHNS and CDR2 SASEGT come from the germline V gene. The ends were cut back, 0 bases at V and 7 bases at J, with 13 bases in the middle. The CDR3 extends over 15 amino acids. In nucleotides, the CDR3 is TGTGCCAGCAGTGAAGCGAGGGTAGCGGCAAATGAGCAGTTCTTC. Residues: CASSEARVAANEQFF.

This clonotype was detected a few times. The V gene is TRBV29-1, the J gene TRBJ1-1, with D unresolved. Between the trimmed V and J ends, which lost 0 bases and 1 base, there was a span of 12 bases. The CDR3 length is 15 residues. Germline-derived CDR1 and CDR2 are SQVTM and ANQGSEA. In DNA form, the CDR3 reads TGCAGCGTTGAAGATCTTCCGGGTACGAACACTGAAGCTTTCTTT. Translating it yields CSVEDLPGTNTEAFF.

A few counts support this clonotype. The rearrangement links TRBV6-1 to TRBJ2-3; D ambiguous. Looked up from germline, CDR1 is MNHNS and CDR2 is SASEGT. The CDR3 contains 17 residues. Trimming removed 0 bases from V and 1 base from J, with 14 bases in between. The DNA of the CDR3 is TGTGCCAGCAGTGAAGCGCTTGCATCCTGGGGCACAGATACGCAGTATTTT. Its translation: CASSEALASWGTDTQYF.

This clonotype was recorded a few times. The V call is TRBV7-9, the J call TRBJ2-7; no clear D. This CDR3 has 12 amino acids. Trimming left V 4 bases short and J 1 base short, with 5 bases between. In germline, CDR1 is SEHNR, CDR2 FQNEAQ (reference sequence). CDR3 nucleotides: TGTGCCAGCAGCTCAGCTTCCTACGAGCAGTACGTC. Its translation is CASSSASYEQYV.

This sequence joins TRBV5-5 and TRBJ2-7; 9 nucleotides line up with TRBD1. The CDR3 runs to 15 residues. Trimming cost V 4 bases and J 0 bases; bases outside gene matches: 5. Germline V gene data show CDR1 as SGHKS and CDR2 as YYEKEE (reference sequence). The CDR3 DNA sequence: TGTGCCAGCAGCCACGGACAGGGGAGCTCCTACGAGCAGTACTTC. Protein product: CASSHGQGSSYEQYF.

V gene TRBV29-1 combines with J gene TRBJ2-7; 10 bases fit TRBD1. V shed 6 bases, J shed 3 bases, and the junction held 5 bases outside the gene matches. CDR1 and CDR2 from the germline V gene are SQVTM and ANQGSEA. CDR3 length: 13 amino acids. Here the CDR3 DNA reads TGCAGCGTGGGGACAGGGGCCAGCTACGAGCAGTACTTC. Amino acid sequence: CSVGTGASYEQYF.